Listed below are T cell receptor beta chains from one sample, sequenced in a study of blood T cell repertoires in COVID-19. The assay was immunoSEQ multiplex PCR, and TCRdb's table has in-frame clones only and misses some. The repertoire holds 140,000 to 150,000 clones, with about 87% as singletons. Material: peripheral blood. The receptor set was obtained from a human donor in a cohort sampled during active COVID-19. CDR3s include the opening cysteine and the closing phenylalanine or tryptophan. A D gene is named only where the DNA matches it firmly. A row's size may be missing; if present it is once, few, many or a size class.

D gene,V gene,J gene,clone size,CDR3 DNA,CDR3 protein
TRBD1,TRBV4-1,TRBJ2-2,few,TGCGCCAGCAGCCGGGGACAGGGGGCGCCTCGGGAGCTGTTTTTT,CASSRGQGAPRELFF
.,TRBV6-1,TRBJ1-3,.,TGTGCCAGCAGTGAAGCGGGGCCAACGGCGGGAAACACCATATATTTT,CASSEAGPTAGNTIYF
.,TRBV7-3,TRBJ1-1,.,TGTGCCAGCAGCTTATTCAGGGACACTGAAGCTTTCTTT,CASSLFRDTEAFF
.,TRBV9,TRBJ1-4,.,TGTGCCAGCAGCGTAGAAGTAGCGGGCAGGGCGAATGAAAAACTGTTTTTT,CASSVEVAGRANEKLFF
.,TRBV12-1,TRBJ1-5,.,TGTGCCAGCAGCGGGGGCCTGACAGGGAGAAATCAGCCCCAGCATTTT,CASSGGLTGRNQPQHF
.,TRBV2,TRBJ2-3,.,TGTGCCAAGGAGGGGGGGGCGGGCACAGATACGCAGTATTTT,CAKEGGAGTDTQYF
TRBD2,TRBV5-6,TRBJ2-1,.,TGTGCCAGCAGCCTCCGGGACTACTTATACAATGAGCAGTTCTTC,CASSLRDYLYNEQFF
.,TRBV10-2,TRBJ2-2,.,TGCGCCAGTGGGACTGGGTCGAACACCGGGGAGCTGTTTTTT,CASGTGSNTGELFF
TRBD1,TRBV14,TRBJ2-1,few,TGTGCCAGCAGCCAACTCGGGTCAGGGGGGCAGTTCTTC,CASSQLGSGGQFF
TRBD1,TRBV2,TRBJ1-5,.,TGTGCCAGCAGTGAAAACAGGGGGAATCAGCCCCAGCATTTT,CASSENRGNQPQHF
.,TRBV5-1,TRBJ1-6,.,TGCGCCAGCAGCTTCCAGGGTCTTTCCCCGGATTCACCCCTCCACTTT,CASSFQGLSPDSPLHF
TRBD1,TRBV4-3,TRBJ1-6,once,TGCGCCAGCAGCCAAAGTCCGGGACAGGGCTATTCACCCCTCCACTTT,CASSQSPGQGYSPLHF
.,TRBV7-6,TRBJ1-3,.,TGTGCCAGCAGCTTAGAATCAGGGGTTGGTGGAAACACCATATATTTT,CASSLESGVGGNTIYF
TRBD1,TRBV19,TRBJ1-2,.,TGTGCCAGTAGTATCACAGGGGCGAACTATGGCTACACCTTC,CASSITGANYGYTF
.,TRBV15,TRBJ2-3,.,TGTGCCACCAGCAGAGATCGACAAGATACGCAGTATTTT,CATSRDRQDTQYF
.,TRBV10-3,TRBJ1-4,.,TGTGCCATCAGTGAGTCGATGCGGGATGAAAAACTGTTTTTT,CAISESMRDEKLFF
TRBD2,TRBV19,TRBJ2-1,.,TGTGCCAGTAGGATAACAGCGGGGAGCTCCTACAATGAGCAGTTCTTC,CASRITAGSSYNEQFF
TRBD2,TRBV7-9,TRBJ2-2,.,TGTGCCAGCAGCTGGGAGGGCACCGGGGAGCTGTTTTTT,CASSWEGTGELFF
TRBD2,TRBV7-3,TRBJ2-1,.,TGTGCCAGCAGCTTAAATCCTAGCGGGAGTCGAAATGAGCAGTTCTTC,CASSLNPSGSRNEQFF
TRBD2,TRBV10-2,TRBJ2-5,.,TGCGCCAGCAGTCCAGTGGGGACTAGCGGGACTGAGACCCAGTACTTC,CASSPVGTSGTETQYF
TRBD2,TRBV15,TRBJ2-3,.,TGTGCCACCAGCAGAGATCGAGCGGGAGGCCTGGATACGCAGTATTTT,CATSRDRAGGLDTQYF
TRBD2,TRBV11-3,TRBJ2-5,once,TGTGCCAGCAGCTCCGGACTAGCGGGGGAAGAGACCCAGTACTTC,CASSSGLAGEETQYF
.,TRBV5-4,TRBJ1-1,medium-sized,TGTGCCAGCAGCGCGAGCCTCTCGGTTGAGGCTTTCTTT,CASSASLSVEAFF
.,TRBV5-4,TRBJ2-2,.,TGTGCCAGCAGCTTGGGGCAGGGCGACACCGGGGAGCTGTTTTTT,CASSLGQGDTGELFF
.,TRBV6-5,TRBJ1-2,.,TGTGCCACCCGGTACTATGGCTACACCTTC,CATRYYGYTF
TRBD2,TRBV3-1/TRBV3-2,TRBJ2-7,many,TGTGCCAGCAGTCTTAGCGGGCTGCGCTCTGAGCAGTACTTC,CASSLSGLRSEQYF
.,TRBV7-3,TRBJ2-1,once,TGTGCCAGCAGCTTACCCCCCGACGGGAAGCAGTTCTTC,CASSLPPDGKQFF
.,TRBV4-1,TRBJ2-3,.,TGCGCCAGCAGCCAAGTACTAGTGAGGGACACAGATACGCAGTATTTT,CASSQVLVRDTDTQYF
.,TRBV5-1,TRBJ2-3,.,TGCGCCAGCAGCTTCCGGGTCACAGATACGCAGTATTTT,CASSFRVTDTQYF
.,TRBV11-2,TRBJ1-1,.,TGTGCCAGCAGCTTGATGGCGGACACTGAAGCTTTCTTT,CASSLMADTEAFF
.,TRBV2,TRBJ1-4,.,TGTGCCAGCAGCCTTACCTCAGTTGAGGGAACTAATGAAAAACTGTTTTTT,CASSLTSVEGTNEKLFF
TRBD1,TRBV27,TRBJ2-7,once,TGTGCCAGCAGTTTTGGACAGGGATCCGAGCAGTACTTC,CASSFGQGSEQYF
TRBD2,TRBV11-1,TRBJ2-1,.,TGTGCCAGCAGCCTCCTAAGCGGGAGGGCAGGGAATGAGCAGTTCTTC,CASSLLSGRAGNEQFF
TRBD2,TRBV9,TRBJ2-3,.,TGTGCCAGCAGCGGGGGGACTAGCGGGTTTGATACGCAGTATTTT,CASSGGTSGFDTQYF
TRBD1,TRBV5-6,TRBJ1-4,.,TGTGCCAGCAGCCTGCGGACAGGAACAAATGAAAAACTGTTTTTT,CASSLRTGTNEKLFF
.,TRBV15,TRBJ1-2,.,TGTGCCACCAGCAGAGGCAGGGCAGGGCTCTATGGCTACACCTTC,CATSRGRAGLYGYTF
.,TRBV10-3,TRBJ1-1,.,TGTGCCATCAGTGACCGGACTGGGTGGACTGAAGCTTTCTTT,CAISDRTGWTEAFF